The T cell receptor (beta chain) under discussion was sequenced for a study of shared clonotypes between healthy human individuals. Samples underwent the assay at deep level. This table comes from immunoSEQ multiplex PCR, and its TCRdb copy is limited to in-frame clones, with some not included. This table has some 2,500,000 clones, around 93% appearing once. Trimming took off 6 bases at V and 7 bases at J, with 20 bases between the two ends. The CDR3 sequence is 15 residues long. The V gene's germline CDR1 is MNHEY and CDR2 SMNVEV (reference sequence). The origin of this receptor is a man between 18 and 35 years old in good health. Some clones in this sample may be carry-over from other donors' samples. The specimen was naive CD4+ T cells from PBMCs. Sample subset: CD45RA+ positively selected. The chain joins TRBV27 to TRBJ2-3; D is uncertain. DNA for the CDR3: TGTGCCAGCAGCCCCCAACCCGGGCCCGCGAATACGCAGTATTTT. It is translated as CASSPQPGPANTQYF.